The 20 T cell receptor beta chains given below trace back to one sample, sequenced in a study of metastatic and nonmetastatic thyroid tumors. Nobody among the patients had been given any treatment before thyroid surgery. Via MiXCR, TCRdb re-called the PCR reads. The data contain over 25,000 clones, about 15% of them seen just once; the ten biggest clones take up roughly 3.4%. Sequences were obtained from blood. The receptors derive from a female donor with papillary thyroid cancer or a benign thyroid nodule (not recorded which). Some clones in this sample may be carry-over from other donors' samples.

The chain is built from TRBV28 and TRBJ1-5; no clear D. The germline V gene has CDR1 MDHEN and CDR2 SYDVKM. V lost 11 bases to trimming and J lost 3 bases, with 11 bases between them. The CDR3 extends over 12 amino acids. CDR3 amino acids: CAGSVANQPQHF. The CDR3 nucleotides are TGTGCCGGGAGTGTGGCCAATCAGCCCCAGCATTTT.

This clone was detected ten times or more. The chain couples TRBV5-4 to TRBJ2-7; TRBD2 matches at 11 bases. Germline assignment: CDR1 SGHNT and CDR2 YYREEE (reference sequence). The CDR3 has 14 residues. V dropped 5 bases and J dropped 4; count of bases not matched to a gene: 5. The CDR3 sequence is CASSSGTSGYEQYF. The CDR3 nucleotides read TGTGCCAGCAGTTCCGGGACTAGCGGATACGAGCAGTACTTC.

Many counts were recorded for this clone. The chain employs TRBV4-2 and TRBJ2-1; possible D gene TRBD2, 5 bases. Germline CDR1 is LGHNA and CDR2 is YNFKEQ. Trimming left V 4 bases short and J 2 bases short, with 15 bases between. The CDR3 is 16 residues long. CDR3 sequence reads: CASSRTRGEAYNEQFF. In DNA form, the CDR3 reads TGTGCCAGCAGCCGGACCCGGGGTGAGGCCTACAATGAGCAGTTCTTC.

This clone was detected ten times or more. This chain links TRBV7-8 with TRBJ2-5; maybe TRBD2 (7 bases). From germline, CDR1 is SGHVS and CDR2 FQNEAQ. V lost 3 bases to trimming and J lost 5 bases, with 19 bases between them. The CDR3 covers 16 residues. The CDR3 sequence: CASSFEQGGLGETQYF. DNA for the CDR3: TGTGCCAGCAGCTTCGAACAGGGAGGGCTTGGGGAGACCCAGTACTTC. Drawing the rest from reference TRBV7-8 and TRBJ2-5, the complete variable domain is GAGVSQSPRYKVAKRGQDVALRCDPISGHVSLFWYQQALGQGPEFLTYFQNEAQLDKSGLPSDRFFAERPEGSVSTLKIQRTQQEDSAVYLCASSFEQGGLGETQYFGPGTRLLVL.

This clone showed up many times. The chain is built from TRBV7-9 and TRBJ2-7; TRBD2 matches at 12 bases. Germline CDR1 and CDR2: SEHNR and FQNEAQ (reference sequence). After removal of 4 bases from V and 7 bases from J, the junction contained 2 bases not matched to a gene. There are 13 residues in the CDR3. The CDR3 protein is CASSWTSGNEQYF. CDR3 coding DNA: TGTGCCAGCAGCTGGACTAGCGGGAATGAGCAGTACTTC.

This clone was detected ten times or more. The chain uses TRBV27 and TRBJ2-7; 10 bases match TRBD1. V trimming: 4 bases; J trimming: 3 bases; junction bases outside the gene matches: 6. The CDR3 is 15 residues long. Germline assignment: CDR1 MNHEY and CDR2 SMNVEV (reference sequence). The CDR3 nucleotides read TGTGCCAGCAGTTCGACAGGGGGCACCCTCTACGAGCAGTACTTC. Translating it yields CASSSTGGTLYEQYF.

In this sample, this clone turned up many times. The chain combines TRBV10-1 with TRBJ2-3; 8 positions agree with TRBD2. The CDR3 sequence is 14 residues long. Germline lookup yields CDR1 WNHNN and CDR2 SYGVQD (reference sequence). Trimming cost V 4 bases and J 0 bases; bases outside gene matches: 0. DNA of the CDR3: TGCGCCAGCAGTGCTAGCGGGAGCACAGATACGCAGTATTTT. As protein: CASSASGSTDTQYF.

This clone was counted many times. This sequence joins TRBV13 and TRBJ1-1; D not certain. Germline CDR1 and CDR2: PRHDT and FYEKMQ (reference sequence). The CDR3 loop spans 14 amino acids. With 2 bases removed from V and 0 bases from J, the gap between germline ends came to 7 bases. The CDR3 sequence is CASSLIGMNTEAFF. DNA for the CDR3: TGTGCCAGCAGCTTAATAGGGATGAACACTGAAGCTTTCTTT.

This clone was seen many times. A much bigger clone sits one base away, suggesting this may be a read error. The chain is built from TRBV12-3 or TRBV12-4 and TRBJ2-7, with unresolved D. The CDR3 length is 13 residues. In DNA, the CDR3 is TGTGCCAGCAGCCCGTTCCTCTCCGACGAGCAGTACTTC. Amino acids: CASSPFLSDEQYF.

This clone was seen ten or more times. The J gene is TRBJ1-2, the V gene TRBV9; 8 bases agree with TRBD1. Germline lookup yields CDR1 SGDLS and CDR2 YYNGEE. The CDR3 has 14 residues. The V and J ends lost 0 bases and 8 bases, in that order; junction bases with no gene match: 6. In nucleotides, the CDR3 is TGTGCCAGCAGCGTAGAGCAGGGGGCTTCGGGCTACACCTTC. Protein product: CASSVEQGASGYTF.

This clone was counted ten times or more. The chain has TRBV18 and TRBJ2-6, with TRBD1 matching 8 bases. This CDR3 spans 18 amino acids. Unmatched junction bases numbered 7, after V lost 2 bases and J lost 1 base. In germline, CDR1 is KGHSH, CDR2 LQKENI. For the CDR3, the DNA is TGTGCCAGCTCACCATTTGGACAGGGCGGGTCTGGGGCCAACGTCCTGACTTTC. Protein: CASSPFGQGGSGANVLTF.

This clone was recorded many times. This chain uses TRBV12-3 or TRBV12-4 with TRBJ2-5; D unresolved. Trimming took off 5 bases at V and 0 bases at J, with 7 bases between the two ends. CDR3 length: 13 residues. In DNA, the CDR3 is TGTGCCAGCAGTACAGCGTACCAAGAGACCCAGTACTTC. Amino acid sequence: CASSTAYQETQYF.

This clone was seen only a few times. Germline is not matched at one junction end, which may reflect a read error. The chain has TRBV6-1 and TRBJ1-3; D call uncertain. The CDR3 totals 15 residues. The germline gives CDR1 MNHNS, CDR2 SASEGT. The CDR3, as DNA: TGTGCCAGCAGCGCATACAGTGCCTCTGGAAACACCACATATTTT. This codes for CASSAYSASGNTTYF.

Ten or more counts support this clone. CDR3 amino acids: CASSVELGTDTQYF. CDR3 in DNA: TGTGCCAGCAGCGTCGAGTTGGGCACAGATACGCAGTATTTT. This chain joins TRBV9 and TRBJ2-3; no definite D call. This CDR3 region has 14 residues. The V gene lost 2 bases and the J gene lost 1 base, with 8 bases spanning the gap. Looked up from germline, CDR1 is SGDLS and CDR2 is YYNGEE. Full variable domain (remainder filled in from reference TRBV9 and TRBJ2-3): DSGVTQTPKHLITATGQRVTLRCSPRSGDLSVYWYQQSLDQGLQFLIQYYNGEERAKGNILERFSAQQFPDLHSELNLSSLELGDSALYFCASSVELGTDTQYFGPGTRLTVL.

The table lists this clone with many counts. The CDR3 is CASSLGTGETQYF. The CDR3 coding sequence is TGTGCCAGCAGCTTAGGCACAGGAGAGACCCAGTACTTC. This sequence joins TRBV11-3 and TRBJ2-5; D possibly corresponds to TRBD1 (5 bases). V was cut by 1 base and J by 4 bases, with 7 bases left in between. This CDR3 is built from 13 residues. The germline CDR1 and CDR2 sequences are SGHNT and YENEEA.

This clone was counted ten times or more. The same CDR3 can be traced to other DNA sequences in this sample. The chain links TRBV18 to TRBJ2-3; the D gene is possibly TRBD2 (5 bases). V was clipped by 5 bases and J by 3 bases, with 15 bases between them. In germline, CDR1 is KGHSH, CDR2 LQKENI. The CDR3 extends over 15 amino acids. Written as DNA, the CDR3 is TGTGCCAGCTCATTTAGGACTCGGGCGACAGATACGCAGTATTTT. This encodes CASSFRTRATDTQYF.

The rearrangement uses TRBV20-1 and TRBJ1-5, with D unclear. The CDR3 loop spans 16 amino acids. CDR1 is DFQATT and CDR2 is SNEGSKA in the germline V gene (reference sequence). V was cut by 3 bases and J by 9 bases, with 24 bases left in between. DNA of the CDR3: TGCAGTGCTAGTCCTTTAGGAAGACGGGTTAGAGGGCCCCAGCATTTT. It specifies CSASPLGRRVRGPQHF.

The table lists this clone with many counts. The V gene is TRBV7-9, the J gene TRBJ2-1, with a possible D match to TRBD2 (5 bases). Trimming removed 8 bases from V and 7 bases from J, with 12 bases in between. In germline, CDR1 is SEHNR, CDR2 FQNEAQ (reference sequence). The CDR3 has 12 residues. This chain's CDR3 is CASSLPGNEQFF. For the CDR3, the DNA is TGTGCCAGCTCACTACCGGGGAATGAGCAGTTCTTC.

This clone was counted many times. The V call is TRBV5-8, the J call TRBJ2-1; 8 positions match TRBD2. Trimming at V came to 4 bases and at J to 4 bases, leaving 10 bases not matched to a gene. The CDR3 has 16 amino acids. Germline V CDR1 and CDR2: SGHTS, YDEGEE. In DNA form, the CDR3 reads TGTGCCAGCAGCGAGGGGGTAGCGGGAAGATACAATGAGCAGTTCTTC. Its protein product is CASSEGVAGRYNEQFF.

The J gene is TRBJ2-7, the V gene TRBV28; D ambiguous. V lost 6 bases, J lost 7 bases, and 19 bases lay in between. The CDR3 sequence is 14 residues long. Germline V lookup: CDR1 MDHEN, CDR2 SYDVKM. The CDR3 DNA reads as TGTGCCAGCAGCCCCGCGGCGGTGGGGTTTGAGCAGTACTTC. Translating it yields CASSPAAVGFEQYF.